A single sample is the source of the 2 T cell receptor beta chains below, sequenced in a study of tumor-infiltrating lymphocytes in primary liver carcinoma. TCR beta cDNA was reverse-transcribed from about 500 ng of total RNA. The reaction used a constant-region primer and ProtoScript II reverse transcriptase. TCR beta libraries came from three nested multiplex PCR rounds using slightly modified ARM-PCR. Both of the initial two PCR rounds ran for about 9 cycles and employed TRBV1-TRBV30 forward primers alongside a C-beta reverse primer. TCRdb passed the multiplex PCR reads through MiXCR, listing each CDR3 protein once. The repertoire holds some 38,000 distinct CDR3 sequences, with nearly 75% as singletons. Investigators took RNA and DNA out together from roughly 21-30 mg of unsorted bulk tissue. Sequencing was carried out using liver tumor tissue from sampling region 4. Noted subset: tumor region T4, right-lateral pole. These receptors were obtained from a man in his forties or fifties with primary liver carcinoma and hepatitis B virus infection.

Note on this clonotype: Sequence at one end of the junction differs from germline and may be a read error. The chain carries TRBV6-5 and TRBJ1-2, with D hard to call. The CDR3 has 13 amino acids. Germline lookup yields CDR1 MNHEY and CDR2 SVGAGI. The CDR3 nucleotides read TGTGACAGCAGTTACTCGTCGGCGGGAGGTTACACCTTC. This gives the protein CDSSYSSAGGYTF.

As for this clonotype: A read error is likely, as this CDR3 ends without the conserved phenylalanine or tryptophan. The DNA is omitted, as the CDR3 cannot be located on it reliably, and the CDR3 follows TCRdb's listing. The chain joins TRBV5-1 to TRBJ2-7; the table's D call TRBD1 went unverified against the DNA. Germline CDR1 is SGHRS and CDR2 is YFSETQ. The CDR3 sequence runs 15 residues, both termini included. CDR3 protein: CASSTSGGRSYERYL.